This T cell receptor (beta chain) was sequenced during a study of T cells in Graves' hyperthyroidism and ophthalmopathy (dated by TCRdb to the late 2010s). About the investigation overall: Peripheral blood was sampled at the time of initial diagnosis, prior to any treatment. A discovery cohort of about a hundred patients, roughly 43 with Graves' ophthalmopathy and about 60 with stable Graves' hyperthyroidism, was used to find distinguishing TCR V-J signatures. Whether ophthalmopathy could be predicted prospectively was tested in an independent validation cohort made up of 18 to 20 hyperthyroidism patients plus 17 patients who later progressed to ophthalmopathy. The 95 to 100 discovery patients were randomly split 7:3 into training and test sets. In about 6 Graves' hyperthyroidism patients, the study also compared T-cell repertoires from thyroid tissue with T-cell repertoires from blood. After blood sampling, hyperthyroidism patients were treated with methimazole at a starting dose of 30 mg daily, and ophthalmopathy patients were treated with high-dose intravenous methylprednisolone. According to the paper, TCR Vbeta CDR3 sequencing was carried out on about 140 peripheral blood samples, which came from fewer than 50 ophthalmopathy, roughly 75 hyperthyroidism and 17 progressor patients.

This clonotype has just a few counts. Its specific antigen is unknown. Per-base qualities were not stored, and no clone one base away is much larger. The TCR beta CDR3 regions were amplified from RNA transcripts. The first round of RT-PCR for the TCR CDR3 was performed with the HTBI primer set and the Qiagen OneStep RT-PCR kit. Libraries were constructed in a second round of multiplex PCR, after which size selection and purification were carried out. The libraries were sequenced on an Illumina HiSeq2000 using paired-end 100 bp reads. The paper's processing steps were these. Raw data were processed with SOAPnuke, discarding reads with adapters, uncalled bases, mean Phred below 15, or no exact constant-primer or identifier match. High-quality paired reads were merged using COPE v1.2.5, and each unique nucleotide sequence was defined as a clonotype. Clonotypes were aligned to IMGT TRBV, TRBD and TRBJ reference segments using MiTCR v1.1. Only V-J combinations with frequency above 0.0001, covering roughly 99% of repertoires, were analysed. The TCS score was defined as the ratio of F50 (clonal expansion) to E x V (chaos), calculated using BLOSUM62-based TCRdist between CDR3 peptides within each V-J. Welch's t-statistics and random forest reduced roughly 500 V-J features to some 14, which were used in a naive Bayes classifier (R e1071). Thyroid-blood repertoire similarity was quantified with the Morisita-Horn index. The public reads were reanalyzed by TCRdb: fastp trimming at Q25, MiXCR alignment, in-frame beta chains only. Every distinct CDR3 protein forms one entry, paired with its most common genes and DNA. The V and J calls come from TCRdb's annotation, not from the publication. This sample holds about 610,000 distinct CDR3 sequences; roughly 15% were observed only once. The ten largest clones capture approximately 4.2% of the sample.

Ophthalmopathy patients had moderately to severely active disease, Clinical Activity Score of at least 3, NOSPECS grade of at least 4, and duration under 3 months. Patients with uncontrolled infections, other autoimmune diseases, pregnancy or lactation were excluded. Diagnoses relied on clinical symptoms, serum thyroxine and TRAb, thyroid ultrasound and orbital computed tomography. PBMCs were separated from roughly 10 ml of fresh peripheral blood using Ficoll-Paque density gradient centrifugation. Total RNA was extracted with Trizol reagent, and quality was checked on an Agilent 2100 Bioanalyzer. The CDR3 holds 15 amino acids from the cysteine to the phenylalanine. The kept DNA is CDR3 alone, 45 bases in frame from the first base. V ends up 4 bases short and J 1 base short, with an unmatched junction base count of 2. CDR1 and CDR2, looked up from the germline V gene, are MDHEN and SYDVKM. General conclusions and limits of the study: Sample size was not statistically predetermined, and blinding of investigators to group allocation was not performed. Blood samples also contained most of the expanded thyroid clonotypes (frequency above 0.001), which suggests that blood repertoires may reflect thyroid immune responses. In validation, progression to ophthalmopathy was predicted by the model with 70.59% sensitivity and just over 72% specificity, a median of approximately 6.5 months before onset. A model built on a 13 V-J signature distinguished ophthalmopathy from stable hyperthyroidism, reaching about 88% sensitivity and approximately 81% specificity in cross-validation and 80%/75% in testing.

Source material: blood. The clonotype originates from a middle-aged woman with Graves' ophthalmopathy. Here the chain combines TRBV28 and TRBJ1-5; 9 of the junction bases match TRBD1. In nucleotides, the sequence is TGTGCCAGCAGTTGGGGGACAGGGAGCAATCAGCCCCAGCATTTT. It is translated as CASSWGTGSNQPQHF. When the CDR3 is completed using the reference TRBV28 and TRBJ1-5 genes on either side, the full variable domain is DVKVTQSSRYLVKRTGEKVFLECVQDMDHENMFWYRQDPGLGLRLIYFSYDVKMKEKGDIPEGYSVSREKKERFSLILESASTNQTSMYLCASSWGTGSNQPQHFGDGTRLSIL.